This entry lists 20 T cell receptor beta chains sequenced from one sample in a study of beta chain features in type 1 diabetes. Reverse transcription of all isolated RNA meant that expressed TCRB transcripts were sequenced. Some clones are missing from TCRdb's copy, which holds only in-frame ones; the method was immunoSEQ multiplex PCR. The sample yields about half a million clones, about 10% seen once. Sequenced material: naive CD4+ T cells from blood. The receptor set was obtained from a young woman in good health.

This chain uses TRBV5-1 with TRBJ2-5, with D perhaps being TRBD1 or TRBD2 (5 bases each). CDR3 length equals 14 residues. The V gene lost 2 bases and the J gene lost 3 bases, with 11 bases spanning the gap. Germline V gene sequence: CDR1 SGHRS, CDR2 YFSETQ. The CDR3 sequence is CASSFPGTEETQYF. CDR3 bases: TGCGCCAGCAGCTTCCCCGGGACCGAAGAGACCCAGTACTTC.

The table lists this clone with a few counts. This chain joins TRBV5-4 and TRBJ2-3; the D gene is possibly TRBD1 (7 bases). The CDR3 extends over 16 amino acids. Trimming pared 3 bases from V and 1 base from J, leaving 15 bases between. Germline CDR1 is SGHNT and CDR2 is YYREEE (reference sequence). Here the CDR3 DNA reads TGTGCCAGCAGCTCGTCAGGGGGGATCGGCACAGATACGCAGTATTTT. This encodes CASSSSGGIGTDTQYF.

A few counts support this clone. This chain connects TRBV29-1 to TRBJ1-5; TRBD1 is a possible D gene (6 bases). The CDR3 is 15 residues long. Germline V CDR1 and CDR2: SQVTM, ANQGSEA. V lost 4 bases and J 7 bases, leaving 20 bases between the germline ends. CDR3 coding DNA: TGCAGCGTTGCCCCCACTGGGGGCAGAAACCAGCCCCAGCATTTT. Amino acids: CSVAPTGGRNQPQHF. Drawing the rest from reference TRBV29-1 and TRBJ1-5, the complete variable domain is SAVISQKPSRDICQRGTSLTIQCQVDSQVTMMFWYRQQPGQSLTLIATANQGSEATYESGFVIDKFPISRPNLTFSTLTVSNMSPEDSSIYLCSVAPTGGRNQPQHFGDGTRLSIL.

In this sample, this clone turned up many times. J is TRBJ1-5 and V is TRBV4-1; possibly TRBD1 for D (5 bases). V was cut by 0 bases and J by 6 bases, with 6 bases left in between. Germline V gives CDR1 MGHRA, CDR2 YSYEKL. The CDR3 has 13 residues. The CDR3 bases are TGCGCCAGCAGCCAAGATCAGGGTCAGCCCCAGCATTTT. This encodes CASSQDQGQPQHF.

This clone was detected a few times. This chain links TRBV4-3 with TRBJ2-3; 8 nucleotides match TRBD2. CDR1 and CDR2 from the germline V gene are LGHNA and YSLEER. The ends lost 0 bases at V and 2 bases at J; junction bases unmatched: 7. The CDR3 has 17 amino acids. The CDR3 here is CASSQDLPGRDTDTQYF. The CDR3 coding sequence is TGCGCCAGCAGCCAAGACCTCCCCGGGAGGGACACAGATACGCAGTATTTT.

This chain uses TRBV9 with TRBJ1-3; D is perhaps TRBD1 (5 bases). CDR1 is SGDLS, CDR2 YYNGEE, per germline. V lost 7 bases to trimming and J lost 4 bases, with 18 bases between them. This CDR3 is built from 15 residues. The CDR3 is CASGDGVRKGNTIYF. CDR3 nucleotide sequence: TGTGCCAGCGGGGACGGAGTACGAAAAGGAAACACCATATATTTT. Filled out from reference TRBV9 and TRBJ1-3, the complete variable domain reads DSGVTQTPKHLITATGQRVTLRCSPRSGDLSVYWYQQSLDQGLQFLIQYYNGEERAKGNILERFSAQQFPDLHSELNLSSLELGDSALYFCASGDGVRKGNTIYFGEGSWLTVV.

This chain joins TRBV11-1 and TRBJ2-7; 11 nucleotides match TRBD1. After removal of 4 bases from V and 5 bases from J, the junction contained 7 bases not matched to a gene. The CDR3 loop spans 15 amino acids. Per the germline V gene, CDR1 is SGHAT and CDR2 is FQDESV (reference sequence). The CDR3 nucleotides read TGTGCCAGCAGCTCCCCGGACAGGGGGCTACACGAGCAGTACGTC. Its protein product is CASSSPDRGLHEQYV.

In this sample, this clone turned up a few times. This sequence joins TRBV7-2 and TRBJ2-7; the D call may be TRBD1 or TRBD2 (5 bases each). CDR1 and CDR2 from the germline V gene are SGHTA and FQGNSA. This CDR3 has 14 amino acids. The V and J ends lost 5 bases and 0 bases respectively, with 11 bases between them. CDR3 loop: CASSLDGASYEQYF. CDR3 nucleotides: TGTGCCAGCAGCCTGGACGGGGCCTCCTACGAGCAGTACTTC.

This clone was picked up a small number of times. The rearrangement links TRBV6-5 to TRBJ1-5; no clear D gene. The germline V gene has CDR1 MNHEY and CDR2 SVGAGI. This CDR3 has 13 residues. Trimming cost V 9 bases and J 4 bases, with 13 bases left between them. The CDR3 reads CASSNILNQPQHF. CDR3 nucleotide sequence: TGTGCCAGTAGCAACATTCTGAATCAGCCCCAGCATTTT.

The chain recombines TRBV6-5 with TRBJ1-5; 8 bases line up with TRBD1. Germline CDR1 reads MNHEY; CDR2 reads SVGAGI. CDR3 size: 14 residues. Trimming took 5 bases from V and 5 from J; bases not matched to a gene: 5. CDR3 coding DNA: TGTGCCAGCAGTGGGGGACAGGCCGATCAGCCCCAGCATTTT. This sequence encodes CASSGGQADQPQHF.

The J gene is TRBJ2-1, the V gene TRBV19; weak D call: TRBD2 (6 bases). V lost 7 bases and J 7 bases, leaving 20 bases between the germline ends. CDR1 and CDR2 (germline): LNHDA, SQIVND (reference sequence). This CDR3 has 15 amino acids. CDR3 in amino acids: CASKPRDWLLNEQFF. The CDR3 coding sequence is TGTGCCAGTAAGCCCCGGGACTGGCTACTTAATGAGCAGTTCTTC.

This rearrangement joins TRBV5-1 to TRBJ2-3; TRBD2 matches at 16 bases. Germline V gene data show CDR1 as SGHRS and CDR2 as YFSETQ. The J segment lost 4 bases and the V segment lost 4 bases, leaving 3 bases of the junction unmatched. The CDR3 length is 16 residues. This chain's CDR3 is CASSPGTSGRADTQYF. CDR3 sequence (DNA): TGCGCCAGCAGCCCCGGGACTAGCGGGAGGGCAGATACGCAGTATTTT.

This clone was picked up a small number of times. The chain is built from TRBV7-9 and TRBJ2-1; D gene uncertain. The CDR3 totals 12 residues. V shed 3 bases and J shed 5 bases, with 5 bases lying between them. The V gene's germline CDR1 is SEHNR and CDR2 FQNEAQ (reference sequence). The CDR3 DNA reads TGTGCCAGCAGCTTCGGAAACAATGAGCAGTTCTTC. Its protein product is CASSFGNNEQFF.

This clone was seen only a few times. The chain recombines TRBV2 with TRBJ2-2; 8 nucleotides agree with TRBD1. Germline V lookup: CDR1 SNHLY, CDR2 FYNNEI. The CDR3 contains 14 residues. V was pared by 6 bases and J by 1 base, with 1 base of the junction left unmatched. The CDR3 reads CASSGQGNTGELFF. Written as DNA, the CDR3 is TGTGCCAGCAGCGGACAGGGGAACACCGGGGAGCTGTTTTTT.

The V call is TRBV5-1, the J call TRBJ2-5, with unresolved D. V was trimmed by 0 bases and J by 2 bases, leaving 5 bases between them. Germline CDR1 and CDR2: SGHRS and YFSETQ. CDR3 length equals 13 residues. The chain's CDR3 is CASSLERQETQYF. The DNA of the CDR3 is TGCGCCAGCAGCTTGGAGCGACAAGAGACCCAGTACTTC.

The sample holds a few counts of this clone. CDR3 nucleotides: TGTGCCAGCAGGGAGATGACTAGTGAGACCCAGTACTTC. This codes for CASREMTSETQYF. V gene TRBV2 combines with J gene TRBJ2-5; D possibly corresponds to TRBD2 (6 bases). Germline V gene lookup returns CDR1 SNHLY and CDR2 FYNNEI. Deletions cut 6 bases from V and 5 bases from J, with 13 bases between. The CDR3 has 13 residues.

This clone was detected a few times. The genes are TRBV7-2 and TRBJ1-1; D gene unclear. Germline V gene sequence: CDR1 SGHTA, CDR2 FQGNSA. Trimming left V 1 base short and J 1 base short, with 7 bases between. There are 14 residues in the CDR3. The CDR3 DNA follows: TGTGCCAGCAGCTTAGGGGTTCCGAACACTGAAGCTTTCTTT. Translation: CASSLGVPNTEAFF. The full variable domain, completed using reference TRBV7-2 and TRBJ1-1, is GAGVSQSPSNKVTEKGKDVELRCDPISGHTALYWYRQSLGQGLEFLIYFQGNSAPDKSGLPSDRFSAERTGGSVSTLTIQRTQQEDSAVYLCASSLGVPNTEAFFGQGTRLTVV.

This chain links TRBV5-1 with TRBJ2-3; 7 nucleotides agree with TRBD2. V shed 4 bases, J shed 3 bases, and the junction held 8 bases outside the gene matches. There are 15 residues in the CDR3. The germline CDR1 and CDR2 sequences are SGHRS and YFSETQ. In DNA, the CDR3 is TGCGCCAGCAGCCGCGGGGCGGGAGTTACAGATACGCAGTATTTT. Its translation is CASSRGAGVTDTQYF.

The chain carries TRBV25-1 and TRBJ2-6; 8 bases are shared with TRBD1. Germline V CDR1 and CDR2: MGHDK, SYGVNS. Trimming removed 6 bases from V and 0 bases from J; junction bases left unmatched: 10. The CDR3 runs to 18 residues. The CDR3 DNA reads TGTGCCAGCAGAGCCTTCGGGACAGGAGGCTCTGGGGCCAACGTCCTGACTTTC. It yields the protein CASRAFGTGGSGANVLTF.

Only a few counts were recorded for this clone. V usage is TRBV10-3 and J usage is TRBJ2-5, with D perhaps assigned TRBD1 or TRBD2 (5 bases each). CDR1 ENHRY and CDR2 SYGVKD come from the germline V gene. The length of the CDR3 is 13 residues. V was cut by 6 bases and J by 4 bases, with 12 bases left in between. The CDR3 sequence is CAISPGPTETQYF. In nucleotides, the CDR3 is TGTGCCATCAGCCCGGGACCCACAGAGACCCAGTACTTC.